The rows below give T cell receptor beta chains drawn from one sample of a study of cytomegalovirus exposure and HLA in healthy donors. Data came from immunoSEQ multiplex PCR; TCRdb stores just in-frame clones and leaves some out. The sample lists around 110,000 clones; under 90% were seen once. The source material was PBMCs. The source is a woman in her 30s in good health and CMV-seronegative. CDR3s include the opening cysteine and the closing phenylalanine or tryptophan. A D gene is named only where the DNA matches it firmly. Clone sizes are given selectively: once, few, many, or a class where the clone is expanded.

D gene	V gene	J gene	clone size	CDR3 protein	CDR3 DNA
NA	TRBV10-1	TRBJ2-3	few	CASSDLVGTDTQYF	TGCGCCAGCAGTGACTTAGTTGGCACAGATACGCAGTATTTT
TRBD1	TRBV28	TRBJ2-7	NA	CASSLGQSYEQYF	TGTGCCAGCAGTTTGGGACAGTCTTACGAGCAGTACTTC
TRBD2	TRBV10-3	TRBJ2-5	NA	CAIRGGETQYF	TGTGCCATCAGGGGAGGGGAGACCCAGTACTTC
NA	TRBV11-2	TRBJ2-7	NA	CASTLQGTFPYEQYF	TGTGCCAGCACCTTACAGGGTACGTTTCCCTACGAGCAGTACTTC
NA	TRBV28	TRBJ2-5	NA	CASSFGGVGETQYF	TGTGCCAGCAGTTTCGGGGGAGTGGGGGAGACCCAGTACTTC
NA	TRBV7-8	TRBJ1-2	NA	CASSLYAGPYGYTF	TGTGCCAGCAGCTTATACGCAGGGCCCTATGGCTACACCTTC
NA	TRBV5-1	TRBJ2-7	NA	CASYAGNKEDEQYF	TGCGCCAGCTACGCCGGAAACAAGGAGGACGAGCAGTACTTC
NA	TRBV10-3	TRBJ1-3	NA	CATKGGPVGAGNTIYF	TGTGCCACCAAGGGAGGTCCGGTGGGGGCTGGAAACACCATATATTTT
NA	TRBV6-5	TRBJ2-7	NA	CASAVVEQYF	TGTGCCAGCGCGGTCGTGGAGCAGTACTTC
NA	TRBV5-1	TRBJ2-7	NA	CASSLRRGLTYEQYF	TGCGCCAGCAGCCTTCGCAGGGGATTAACCTACGAGCAGTACTTC